The 22 T cell receptor beta chains given below trace back to one sample, sequenced in a study of response to subunit inactivated influenza vaccine. Via MiXCR, TCRdb re-called the RT-PCR reads, giving one row per CDR3 protein. The table records roughly 500,000 distinct CDR3 sequences, 16% of them present only once. The input for sequencing was CD4+ T cells sorted from PBMCs, taken less than 30 months after vaccination. Source of these receptors: a man aged 45 to 75 who received an inactivated influenza vaccine.

This clonotype has only a few counts. The rearrangement uses TRBV5-1 and TRBJ2-3; D is perhaps TRBD2 (6 bases). Germline V CDR1 and CDR2: SGHRS, YFSETQ. Trimming left V 4 bases short and J 6 bases short, with 18 bases between. The CDR3 loop spans 15 amino acids. Written as DNA, the CDR3 is TGCGCCAGCAGCACCGGGACTTGGATTGCGGATACGCAGTATTTT. This translates into CASSTGTWIADTQYF.

The sample holds many counts of this clonotype. The chain employs TRBV5-5 and TRBJ2-7, with TRBD1 matching over 8 bases. Germline CDR1 is SGHKS and CDR2 is YYEKEE (reference sequence). The CDR3 totals 15 residues. The V segment lost 5 bases and the J segment 4 bases; nucleotides outside the gene matches: 11. Written as DNA, the CDR3 is TGTGCCAGCAGACCTCCTGGGACAGGACTTTACGAGCAGTACTTC. Amino acid sequence: CASRPPGTGLYEQYF.

In its sample, this clonotype was seen a few times. This chain joins TRBV20-1 and TRBJ2-3; TRBD1 matches at 9 bases. Germline CDR1 and CDR2: DFQATT and SNEGSKA (reference sequence). The CDR3 sequence is 16 residues long. Trimming removed 2 bases from V and 5 bases from J; junction bases left unmatched: 11. The CDR3 region is CSARRTGDGAGDTQYF. The CDR3 DNA reads TGCAGTGCTAGAAGGACAGGGGACGGGGCTGGAGATACGCAGTATTTT.

This clonotype has ten or more counts. This chain uses TRBV12-3 or TRBV12-4 with TRBJ2-7; TRBD2 matches at 7 bases. V trimming: 2 bases; J trimming: 5 bases; junction bases outside the gene matches: 6. This CDR3 has 14 amino acids. CDR3 sequence (DNA): TGTGCCAGCAGTTTAAGGACTGGGGGGGACGAGCAGTACTTC. Its protein is CASSLRTGGDEQYF.

The table lists this clonotype with a few counts. V is TRBV6-2 or TRBV6-3 and J is TRBJ2-2; TRBD2 matches 12 bases. The V and J ends lost 7 bases and 5 bases, in that order; junction bases with no gene match: 8. Per germline, CDR1 MNHEY and CDR2 SVGEGT. The CDR3 totals 16 residues. The CDR3 bases are TGTGCCAGCACCAACACTGGACTAGCGGGAACCGGGGAGCTGTTTTTT. Its protein product is CASTNTGLAGTGELFF.

V gene TRBV18 combines with J gene TRBJ2-3; D is undetermined. The germline gives CDR1 KGHSH, CDR2 LQKENI. The CDR3 spans 13 residues. V was shortened by 3 bases and J by 4 bases, with 8 bases between the two germline ends. CDR3: CASSPAVPDTQYF. The CDR3 nucleotides read TGTGCCAGCTCACCCGCCGTCCCAGATACGCAGTATTTT.

This clonotype appeared a few times. The CDR3 spells CASSLLVIRPYEQYF. DNA of the CDR3: TGTGCCAGCAGTTTACTCGTGATTAGACCATACGAGCAGTACTTC. The chain couples TRBV27 to TRBJ2-7; no definite D call. This CDR3 region has 15 residues. V was cut by 2 bases and J by 4 bases, with 15 bases left in between. CDR1 and CDR2 (germline): MNHEY, SMNVEV (reference sequence).

This clonotype was recorded at least ten times. The chain uses TRBV10-2 and TRBJ2-1, with TRBD2 matching 7 bases. V was pared by 7 bases and J by 7 bases, with 10 bases of the junction left unmatched. This CDR3 spans 14 amino acids. Germline lookup yields CDR1 WSHSY and CDR2 SAAADI. CDR3 coding DNA: TGCGCCAGCAAGCGCGGCGGGAGTTTGAATGAGCAGTTCTTC. It codes for CASKRGGSLNEQFF.

Only a few counts were recorded for this clonotype. The chain couples TRBV20-1 to TRBJ2-7; 7 bases are shared with TRBD2. Losses at the gene ends were 6 bases for V and 8 bases for J; bases not matched to a gene: 16. There are 14 residues in the CDR3. Per the germline V gene, CDR1 is DFQATT and CDR2 is SNEGSKA (reference sequence). The CDR3 sequence is CSAPSERVRGKQYF. CDR3 DNA: TGCAGTGCCCCAAGCGAGCGAGTGCGGGGGAAGCAGTACTTC.

This clonotype occurred a few times. The chain has TRBV12-3 or TRBV12-4 and TRBJ2-7; 7 nucleotides line up with TRBD1. The CDR3 runs 14 residues. Trimming at V came to 7 bases and at J to 3 bases, leaving 9 bases not matched to a gene. As DNA, the CDR3 is TGTGCCAGCACCCCGGACAGGAGGCTCTACGAGCAGTACTTC. Protein sequence: CASTPDRRLYEQYF.

This clonotype was picked up many times. The V gene is TRBV7-9, the J gene TRBJ2-3; D not certain. Germline CDR1 SEHNR, CDR2 FQNEAQ (reference sequence). Between the trimmed V and J ends, which lost 8 bases and 4 bases, there was a span of 13 bases. The CDR3 is 13 residues long. As DNA, the CDR3 is TGTGCCAGCGCCCGAGTTCCCTCAGATACGCAGTATTTT. Its protein is CASARVPSDTQYF.

V gene TRBV29-1 combines with J gene TRBJ1-1; D is perhaps TRBD1 (5 bases). V was trimmed by 6 bases and J by 0 bases, leaving 11 bases between them. This CDR3 is 13 amino acids long. CDR1 and CDR2 (germline): SQVTM, ANQGSEA. The chain's CDR3 is CSVRQKVNTEAFF. CDR3 nucleotide sequence: TGCAGCGTCCGACAGAAAGTGAACACTGAAGCTTTCTTT.

The table lists this clonotype with a few counts. The chain recombines TRBV20-1 with TRBJ2-5; 9 bases line up with TRBD2. Germline V gene sequence: CDR1 DFQATT, CDR2 SNEGSKA (reference sequence). CDR3 length equals 17 residues. With 3 bases clipped from V and 9 bases from J, the junction kept 20 bases outside the gene matches. CDR3 amino acids: CSASHLISGRNAGAQYF. Written as DNA, the CDR3 is TGCAGTGCTAGTCATTTGATAAGCGGGAGGAACGCCGGGGCCCAGTACTTC.

The J gene is TRBJ1-6, the V gene TRBV6-5, with D perhaps matching TRBD1 (6 bases). Trimming took off 4 bases at V and 4 bases at J, with 11 bases between the two ends. Per the germline V gene, CDR1 is MNHEY and CDR2 is SVGAGI. The length of the CDR3 is 15 residues. The CDR3 here is CASSSGESYNSPLHF. In nucleotides, the CDR3 is TGTGCCAGCAGTTCAGGGGAGTCGTATAATTCACCCCTCCACTTT.

The chain is built from TRBV7-9 and TRBJ1-6; D might be TRBD1 (6 bases). Germline CDR1 and CDR2: SEHNR and FQNEAQ (reference sequence). This CDR3 is built from 13 residues. CDR3 coding DNA: TGTGCTCAAAGTGCGGGGGCCAGTTCACCCCTCCACTTT. Its protein product is CAQSAGASSPLHF.

The chain carries TRBV3-1 and TRBJ2-6; D unclear. V was clipped by 5 bases and J by 0 bases, with 11 bases between them. Germline V CDR1 and CDR2: LGHDT, YNNKEL (reference sequence). The CDR3 length is 16 residues. The CDR3 nucleotides read TGTGCCAGCAGCGGGTACGGTGGCTCTGGGGCCAACGTCCTGACTTTC. Protein product: CASSGYGGSGANVLTF.

This clonotype was counted many times. The gene calls are TRBV20-1 and TRBJ1-5; D is possibly TRBD1 (5 bases). The CDR3 is 13 residues long. Germline V gene data show CDR1 as DFQATT and CDR2 as SNEGSKA (reference sequence). The V and J ends lost 1 base and 6 bases respectively, with 10 bases between them. CDR3 nucleotides: TGCAGTGCTAGAGGAGGGGTGGGTCAGCCCCAGCATTTT. Translation gives CSARGGVGQPQHF.

This clonotype was found a few times. The genes are TRBV5-1 and TRBJ2-7; 9 nucleotides line up with TRBD1. The CDR3 has 14 amino acids. Trimming removed 4 bases from V and 6 bases from J; junction bases left unmatched: 8. CDR1 and CDR2 from the germline V gene are SGHRS and YFSETQ. CDR3 DNA sequence: TGCGCCAGCAGCGTACAGGGGGCGCTTGGCGAGCAGTACTTC. Protein product: CASSVQGALGEQYF.

J is TRBJ2-4 and V is TRBV12-3 or TRBV12-4; 7 bases agree with TRBD1. The CDR3 runs 15 residues. V lost 5 bases and J lost 7; bases outside the gene matches: 11. CDR3 nucleotide sequence: TGTGCCAGCAGTCCGCGGACAGGCCGGGCGAACATTCAGTACTTC. Amino acids: CASSPRTGRANIQYF.

Note on this clonotype: The germline gene is not matched at one end of the junction; a read error may be the cause. This sequence joins TRBV7-9 and TRBJ1-3; no reliable D call. This CDR3 comprises 16 residues. Germline CDR1 and CDR2: SEHNR and FQNEAQ (reference sequence). The CDR3 protein is CASSLASVFSGSTIYF. The CDR3 DNA is TGTGCCAGCAGCTTAGCGTCGGTTTTCTCTGGAAGCACCATATATTTT. Complete variable domain (other parts from reference TRBV7-9 and TRBJ1-3): DTGVSQNPRHKITKRGQNVTFRCDPISEHNRLYWYRQTLGQGPEFLTYFQNEAQLEKSRLLSDRFSAERPKGSFSTLEIQRTEQGDSAMYLCASSLASVFSGSTIYFGEGSWLTVV.

This clonotype was observed at least ten times. This sequence joins TRBV20-1 and TRBJ2-3, with 9 bases fitting TRBD2. Trimming took 0 bases from V and 4 from J; bases not matched to a gene: 5. The germline gives CDR1 DFQATT, CDR2 SNEGSKA (reference sequence). This CDR3 has 15 residues. The CDR3 nucleotides are TGCAGTGCTAGAGAGGGGACTAGCTCGTCAGATACGCAGTATTTT. Amino acids: CSAREGTSSSDTQYF.

The chain combines TRBV7-9 with TRBJ2-5; TRBD2 aligns across 8 bases. V gave up 2 bases and J gave up 4 bases; unmatched junction bases: 0. The CDR3 runs to 13 residues. The germline gives CDR1 SEHNR, CDR2 FQNEAQ (reference sequence). The CDR3 DNA reads as TGTGCCAGCAGCTTAAGCGGGAGAGAGACCCAGTACTTC. Translated, it gives CASSLSGRETQYF.